The clone carrying this TCR beta chain was counted at least ten times. Its target is unknown. One end of the junction is discordant with germline, which a read error may explain. MiXCR was run by TCRdb on the 5' RACE reads, yielding one entry per CDR3 protein. This sample carries 550,000 to 600,000 distinct CDR3 sequences, roughly a fifth of them seen once, and the ten largest clones take around 8.4%. The data belong to a study of T-cell memory formation after mild COVID-19. Study findings and constraints: Clones contracting day 15 to 85 were balanced CD4/CD8; later expanders leaned CD4+.

Germline CDR1 reads LGHDT; CDR2 reads YNNKEL (reference sequence). The CDR3 has 12 residues. The sequencing sample was made of PBMCs or a T cell subset sorted from them (not recorded which). This TCR was sampled from an adult woman who had mild COVID-19 (a few samples of this study predate the infection). Cell type and time point are not known. The chain links TRBV3-1 to TRBJ1-2, with no clear D. The CDR3 sequence: CASSQEGYGYTF. The CDR3, as DNA: TGCGCCAGCAGCCAAGAAGGCTATGGCTACACCTTC. The full variable domain, in which reference TRBV3-1 and TRBJ1-2 provide the parts outside the CDR3, is DTAVSQTPKYLVTQMGNDKSIKCEQNLGHDTMYWYKQDSKKFLKIMFSYNNKELIINETVPNRFSPKSPDKAHLNLHINSLELGDSAVYFCASSQEGYGYTFGSGTRLTVV.